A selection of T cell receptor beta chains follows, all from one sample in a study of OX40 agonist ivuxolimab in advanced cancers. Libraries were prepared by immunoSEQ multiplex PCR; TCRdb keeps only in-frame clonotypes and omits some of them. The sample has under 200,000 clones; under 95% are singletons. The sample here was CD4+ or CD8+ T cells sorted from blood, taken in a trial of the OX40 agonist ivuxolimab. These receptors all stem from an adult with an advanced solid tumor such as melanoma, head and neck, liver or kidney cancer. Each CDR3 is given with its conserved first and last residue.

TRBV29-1	CSVGLTETQYF
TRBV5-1	CASSLEASGTDTQYF
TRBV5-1	CASSAGGPGETQYF
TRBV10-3	CAISESRGNQPQHF
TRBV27	CASSLFRQGNGANVLTF
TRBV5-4	CASSLGGNRGPRETQYF
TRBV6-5	CASSSPETGTGYEQYF
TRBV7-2	CASSPQAGFTDTQYF
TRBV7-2	CASSYNTPNTGELFF
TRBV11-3	CASSFSGNTEAFF
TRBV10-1	CARGTIRQGFDTGELFF
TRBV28	CASGRELNQPQHF
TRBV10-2	CASSPDRRNQPQHF
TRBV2	CASSNRDGSYEQYF
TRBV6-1	CASSDRGLSYEQYF
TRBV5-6	CASGRPGQGRSGNTIYF
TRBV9	CASSVGGSNTGNTIYF
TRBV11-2	CASSLVGNEQFF
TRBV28	CASSSLGTAYREDRQPQHF
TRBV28	CASSPREKLFF
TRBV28	CASSTRAKATDTQYF
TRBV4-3	CASSQDRGRVEKLFF
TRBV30	CAWSTPGSFWGYTF
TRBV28	CASSLASGQGSPSF
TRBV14	CASSQDLGQGVYNEQFF
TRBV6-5	CASSYSQGAGANVLTF
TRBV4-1	CASSPRSLRTGTSTDTQYF
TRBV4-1	CASSHPTGLLTYEQYF
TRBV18	CASSPIGGDTEAFF
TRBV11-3	CASSSGTRDYEQYF
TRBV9	CASSVVGLEIPYNEQFF
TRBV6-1	CASISGSFNEKLFF
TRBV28	CASSLPGGTDTQYF
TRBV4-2	CASSQGGQGGNSPLHF
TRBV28	CASSYRGSKETQYF
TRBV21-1	CAIECRASYEQYF
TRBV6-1	CAITGQANYGYTF
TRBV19	CASRVRGQGLETQYF
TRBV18	CASSPPTAQETQYF
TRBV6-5	CASGTSGYEQYF
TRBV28	CASSLSWGRVGNTIYF
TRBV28	CASSTSPPGRSYEQYF
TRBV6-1	CASGSPRGPGEQYF
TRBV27	CASSFQGAYNEQFF
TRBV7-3	CASSSSHRGQSHYGYTF
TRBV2	CASSEFGPLAGQETQYF